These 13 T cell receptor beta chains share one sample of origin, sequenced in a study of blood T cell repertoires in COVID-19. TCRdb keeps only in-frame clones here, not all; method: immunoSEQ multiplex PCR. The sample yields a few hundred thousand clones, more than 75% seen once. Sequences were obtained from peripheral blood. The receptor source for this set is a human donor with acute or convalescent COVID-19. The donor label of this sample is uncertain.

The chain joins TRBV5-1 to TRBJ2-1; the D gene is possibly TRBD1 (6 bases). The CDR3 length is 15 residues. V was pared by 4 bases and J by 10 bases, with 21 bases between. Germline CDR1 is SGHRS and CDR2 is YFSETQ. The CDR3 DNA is TGCGCCAGCAGCCCCGAAGGAACAGGGCCCCTGGAGCAGTTCTTC. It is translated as CASSPEGTGPLEQFF.

The CDR3 region is CASSHRQGSNYGYTF. The DNA of the CDR3 is TGTGCCAGCAGCCACAGACAGGGTTCTAACTATGGCTACACCTTC. This sequence joins TRBV3-1 (or the pseudogene TRBV3-2) and TRBJ1-2; 7 nucleotides agree with TRBD1. The CDR3 runs to 15 residues. CDR1 is LGHDT, CDR2 YNNKEL, per germline (reference sequence). The trim removed 3 bases at V and 0 bases at J, leaving 4 bases unmatched.

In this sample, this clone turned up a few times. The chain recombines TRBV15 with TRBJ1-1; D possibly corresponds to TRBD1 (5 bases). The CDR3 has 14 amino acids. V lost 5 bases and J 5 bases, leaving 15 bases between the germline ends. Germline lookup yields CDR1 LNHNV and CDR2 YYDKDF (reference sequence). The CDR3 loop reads CATSPGGRKTEAFF. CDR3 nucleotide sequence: TGTGCCACCAGCCCGGGGGGTAGGAAGACTGAAGCTTTCTTT.

CDR3 loop: CASRREAGAVQFF. DNA of the CDR3: TGTGCCAGCCGACGGGAAGCGGGAGCCGTGCAGTTCTTC. This chain links TRBV6-4 with TRBJ2-1; 8 bases align to TRBD2. With V trimmed by 8 bases and J by 12 bases, 12 bases remained unmatched. From germline, CDR1 is MRHNA and CDR2 SNTAGT. The CDR3 loop spans 13 amino acids.

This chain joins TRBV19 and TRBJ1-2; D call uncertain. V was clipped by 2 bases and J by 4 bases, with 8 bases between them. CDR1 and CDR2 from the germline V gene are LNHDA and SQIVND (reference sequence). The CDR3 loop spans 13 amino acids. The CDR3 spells CASSITETYGYTF. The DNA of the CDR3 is TGTGCCAGTAGTATAACGGAGACCTATGGCTACACCTTC.

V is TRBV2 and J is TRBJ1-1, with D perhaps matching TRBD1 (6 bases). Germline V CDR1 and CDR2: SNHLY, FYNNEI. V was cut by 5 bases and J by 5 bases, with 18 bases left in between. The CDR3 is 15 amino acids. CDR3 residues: CASSLRGSFVTEAFF. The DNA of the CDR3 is TGTGCCAGCAGTCTGAGGGGGTCTTTCGTTACTGAAGCTTTCTTT.

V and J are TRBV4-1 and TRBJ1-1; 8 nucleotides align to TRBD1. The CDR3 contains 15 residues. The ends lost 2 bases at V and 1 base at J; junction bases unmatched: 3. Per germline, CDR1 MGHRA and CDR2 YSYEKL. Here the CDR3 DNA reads TGCGCCAGCAGCCAAACGACAGGGGCGAACACTGAAGCTTTCTTT. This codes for CASSQTTGANTEAFF.

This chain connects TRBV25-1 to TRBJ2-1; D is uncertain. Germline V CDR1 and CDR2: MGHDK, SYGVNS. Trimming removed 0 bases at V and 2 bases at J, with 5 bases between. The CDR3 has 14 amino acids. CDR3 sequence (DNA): TGTGCCAGCAGTGAATATGAGGCCTACAATGAGCAGTTCTTC. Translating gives CASSEYEAYNEQFF. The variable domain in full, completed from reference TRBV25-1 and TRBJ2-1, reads EADIYQTPRYLVIGTGKKITLECSQTMGHDKMYWYQQDPGMELHLIHYSYGVNSTEKGDLSSESTVSRIRTEHFPLTLESARPSHTSQYLCASSEYEAYNEQFFGPGTRLTVL.

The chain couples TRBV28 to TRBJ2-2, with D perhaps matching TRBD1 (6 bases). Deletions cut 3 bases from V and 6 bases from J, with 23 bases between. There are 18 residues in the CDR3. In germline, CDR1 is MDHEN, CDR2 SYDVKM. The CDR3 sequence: CASSFSIRTASKAGELFF. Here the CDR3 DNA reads TGTGCCAGCAGTTTCTCAATTCGGACAGCTTCTAAAGCCGGGGAGCTGTTTTTT. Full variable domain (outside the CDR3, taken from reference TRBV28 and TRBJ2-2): DVKVTQSSRYLVKRTGEKVFLECVQDMDHENMFWYRQDPGLGLRLIYFSYDVKMKEKGDIPEGYSVSREKKERFSLILESASTNQTSMYLCASSFSIRTASKAGELFFGEGSRLTVL.

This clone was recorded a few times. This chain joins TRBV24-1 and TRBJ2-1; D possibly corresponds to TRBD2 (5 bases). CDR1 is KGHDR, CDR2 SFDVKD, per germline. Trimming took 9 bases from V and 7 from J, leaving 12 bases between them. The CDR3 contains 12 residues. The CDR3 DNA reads TGTGCCACCGAGGGATTGGGGAATGAGCAGTTCTTC. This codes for CATEGLGNEQFF.

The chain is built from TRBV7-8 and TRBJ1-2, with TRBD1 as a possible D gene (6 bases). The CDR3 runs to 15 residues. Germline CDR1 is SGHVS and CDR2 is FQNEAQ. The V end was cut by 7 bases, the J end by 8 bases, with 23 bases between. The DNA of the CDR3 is TGTGCCAGCACCGTCTTCACCACAGGGCAACAAGGCTACACCTTC. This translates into CASTVFTTGQQGYTF.

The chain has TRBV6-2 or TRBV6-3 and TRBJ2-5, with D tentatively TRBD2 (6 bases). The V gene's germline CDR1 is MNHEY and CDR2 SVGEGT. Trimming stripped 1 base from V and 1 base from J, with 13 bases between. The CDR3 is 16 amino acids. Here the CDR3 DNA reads TGTGCCAGCAGTTACTTGGCGGGGCCCCCCCAAGAGACCCAGTACTTC. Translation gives CASSYLAGPPQETQYF.

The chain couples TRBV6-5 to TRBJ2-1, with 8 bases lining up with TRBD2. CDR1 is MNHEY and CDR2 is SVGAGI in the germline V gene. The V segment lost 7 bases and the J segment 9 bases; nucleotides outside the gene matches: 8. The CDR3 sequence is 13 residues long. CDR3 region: CASIATSGGEQFF. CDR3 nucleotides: TGTGCCAGCATTGCAACTAGCGGTGGTGAGCAGTTCTTC.